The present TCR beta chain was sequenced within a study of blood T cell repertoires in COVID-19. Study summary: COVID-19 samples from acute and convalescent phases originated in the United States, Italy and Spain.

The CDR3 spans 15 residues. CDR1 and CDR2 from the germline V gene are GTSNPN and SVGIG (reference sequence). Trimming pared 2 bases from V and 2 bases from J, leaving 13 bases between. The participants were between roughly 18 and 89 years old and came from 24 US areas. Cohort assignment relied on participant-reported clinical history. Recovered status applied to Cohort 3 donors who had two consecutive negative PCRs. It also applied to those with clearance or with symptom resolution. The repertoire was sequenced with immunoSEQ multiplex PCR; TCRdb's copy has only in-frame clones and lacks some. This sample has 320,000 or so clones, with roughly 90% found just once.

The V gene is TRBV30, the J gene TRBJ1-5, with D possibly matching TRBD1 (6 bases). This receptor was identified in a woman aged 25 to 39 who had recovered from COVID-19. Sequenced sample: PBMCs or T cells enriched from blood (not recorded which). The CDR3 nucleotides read TGTGCCTGGAGTCCCGGCAGGGGTGGCAATCAGCCCCAGCATTTT. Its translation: CAWSPGRGGNQPQHF.